The 2 T cell receptor beta chains presented below share a single source sample, sequenced in a study of T cell responses to AZD1222 COVID-19 vaccine. The assay was immunoSEQ multiplex PCR, and TCRdb's table has in-frame clones only and misses some. The sample yields approximately 200,000 clones, about 94% seen once. Sequenced material: peripheral blood, taken 28 days after the second dose of the MenACWY control vaccine. The source is an adult who received the MenACWY meningococcal vaccine as a control.

The chain is built from TRBV5-8 and TRBJ2-1; no firm D call. Per germline, CDR1 SGHTS and CDR2 YDEGEE. V was pared by 5 bases and J by 2 bases, with 8 bases between. CDR3 size: 13 residues. The CDR3 nucleotides are TGTGCCAGCAGTATGGGGACCTACAATGAGCAGTTCTTC. The encoded protein is CASSMGTYNEQFF.

As regards this clone: The DNA is omitted, as the CDR3 cannot be located on it reliably, and the CDR3 follows TCRdb's listing. The gene calls are TRBV12-2 and TRBJ1-5; TRBD1 is taken as the D call from the table, unchecked against the DNA. TRBV12-2 is listed as a pseudogene. Both ends counted, the CDR3 spans 17 residues. CDR3 loop: CASRFAGGTGGNQPQHF.